This TCR beta chain appears in the sequencing data of a study of OX40 agonist ivuxolimab in advanced cancers. In regard to this clone: The same CDR3 is also encoded by other DNA sequences in this sample.

Here immunoSEQ multiplex PCR was the method, and the copy in TCRdb shows in-frame clones only, minus some. This table holds 50,000 to 65,000 clones, about four fifths found once. Material: CD4+ or CD8+ T cells sorted from blood, obtained in a trial of the OX40 agonist ivuxolimab. This sequence was found in an adult with an advanced solid tumor such as melanoma, head and neck, liver or kidney cancer.

CDR3 region: CASSTFRGSGANVLTF. The DNA for the CDR3 is TGTGCCAGTAGTACTTTCCGGGGCTCTGGGGCCAACGTCCTGACTTTC. This chain joins TRBV19 and TRBJ2-6; TRBD2 might be the D (5 bases). V lost 4 bases and J lost 0, with 10 bases in between. This CDR3 is 16 amino acids long. Germline values: CDR1 LNHDA, CDR2 SQIVND (reference sequence).